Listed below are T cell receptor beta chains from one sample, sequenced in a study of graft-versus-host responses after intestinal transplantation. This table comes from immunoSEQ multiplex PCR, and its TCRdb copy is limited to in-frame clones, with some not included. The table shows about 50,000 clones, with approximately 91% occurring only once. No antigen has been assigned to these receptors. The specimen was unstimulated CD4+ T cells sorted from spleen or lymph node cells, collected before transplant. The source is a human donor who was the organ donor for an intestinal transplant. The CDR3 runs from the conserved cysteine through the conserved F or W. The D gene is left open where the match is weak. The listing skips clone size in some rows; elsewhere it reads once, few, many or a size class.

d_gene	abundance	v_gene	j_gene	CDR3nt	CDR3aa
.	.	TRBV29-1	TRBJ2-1	TGCAGCGTTGGGCTAGCTGATCGTACCGAGTTCTTC	CSVGLADRTEFF
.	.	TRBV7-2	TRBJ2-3	TGTGCCAGCAGCTTAGCGCGTCACCCCACAGATACGCAGTATTTT	CASSLARHPTDTQYF
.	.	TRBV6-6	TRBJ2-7	TGTGCCAGCAGTAGAGGGAGCGAGCAGTACTTC	CASSRGSEQYF
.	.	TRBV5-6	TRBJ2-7	TGTGCCAGCAGCTTTCTGACCTACGAGCAGTACTTC	CASSFLTYEQYF
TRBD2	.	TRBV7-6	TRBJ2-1	TGTGCCAGCAGCCCGGGACTAGCGGAGTACAATGAGCAGTTCTTC	CASSPGLAEYNEQFF
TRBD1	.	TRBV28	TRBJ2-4	TGTGCCAGCAGTTTCCCAGGGGGTGCCAAAAACATTCAGTACTTC	CASSFPGGAKNIQYF
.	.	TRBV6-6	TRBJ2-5	TGTGCCAGCAGTTACAGGGGAGAGACCCAGTACTTC	CASSYRGETQYF
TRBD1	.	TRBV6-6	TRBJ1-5	TGTGCCAGCAGCAGTGGGACAGGGAGTCAGCCCCAGCATTTT	CASSSGTGSQPQHF
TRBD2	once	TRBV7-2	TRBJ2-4	TGTGCCAGCAGCTTAGCGGGTGGGAGGGCCAGGAACATTCAGTACTTC	CASSLAGGRARNIQYF
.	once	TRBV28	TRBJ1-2	TGTGCCAGCAGGACGACAGGACCAAATGGCTACACCTTC	CASRTTGPNGYTF
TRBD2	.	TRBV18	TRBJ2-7	TGTGCCAGCTCGCCTAGCGGGAATCCCTACGAGCAGTACTTC	CASSPSGNPYEQYF
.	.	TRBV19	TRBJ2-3	TGTGCCAGTGCGGGGCGGGCCATTAGCACAGATACGCAGTATTTT	CASAGRAISTDTQYF
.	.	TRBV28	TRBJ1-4	TGTGCCAGCAGTTTAGGGGGGCAAGAAGAAAAACTGTTTTTT	CASSLGGQEEKLFF
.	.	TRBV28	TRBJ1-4	TGTGCCAGCAGTTTGTTTATCGCTAATGAAAAACTGTTTTTT	CASSLFIANEKLFF
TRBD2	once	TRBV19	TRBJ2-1	TGTGCCAGTAGTATGGCGGGAGGTCAATACAATGAGCAGTTCTTC	CASSMAGGQYNEQFF
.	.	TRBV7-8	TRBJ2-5	TGTGCCAGCAGCTTAGCCGGGGTGGGGGCCCAAGAGACCCAGTACTTC	CASSLAGVGAQETQYF
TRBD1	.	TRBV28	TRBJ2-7	TGTGCCAGCCCCCAGCGGCAGGGGGCTTCTTACGAGCAGTACTTC	CASPQRQGASYEQYF
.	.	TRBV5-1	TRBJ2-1	TGCGCCAGCAGCTTGGGGACAGCCTACAATGAGCAGTTCTTC	CASSLGTAYNEQFF
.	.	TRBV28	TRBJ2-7	TGTGCCAGCAGCCTTAGGTTTGAGCAGTACTTC	CASSLRFEQYF
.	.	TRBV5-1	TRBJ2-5	TGCGCCAGCAGCTTGACTCCCCAAGAGACCCAGTACTTC	CASSLTPQETQYF
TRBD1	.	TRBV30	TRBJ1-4	TGTGCCTGGAGTGTAGGGACAGGGAATGAAAAACTGTTTTTT	CAWSVGTGNEKLFF
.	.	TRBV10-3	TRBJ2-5	TGTGCCATCAGTGAGTCGCTTTCAGACCTTGGGACCCAGTACTTC	CAISESLSDLGTQYF
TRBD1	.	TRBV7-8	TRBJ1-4	TGTGCCAGCAGCCGACAGGGAGGAAAACTGTTTTTT	CASSRQGGKLFF
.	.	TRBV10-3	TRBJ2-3	TGTGCCAACCTCAGGGAAAGGTTATCAGATACGCAGTATTTT	CANLRERLSDTQYF
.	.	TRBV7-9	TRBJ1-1	TGTGCCAGCAGCTTAGGAAGTGCAGAGAACACTGAAGCTTTCTTT	CASSLGSAENTEAFF
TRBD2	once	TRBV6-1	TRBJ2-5	TGTGCCAGCAGCCCCCTAGCGGGAGGTGGGGAGACCCAGTACTTC	CASSPLAGGGETQYF
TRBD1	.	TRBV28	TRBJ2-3	TGTGCCACCAAGACAGGGGCGACAGATACGCAGTATTTT	CATKTGATDTQYF
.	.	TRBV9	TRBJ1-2	TGTGCCAGCAGCGTTGGAGAGGAAAGGCGGGATACTCCATCAACTAACTATGGCTACACCTTC	CASSVGEERRDTPSTNYGYTF
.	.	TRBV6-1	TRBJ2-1	TGTGCCAGCAGTGGAAGCTCCTACAATGAGCAGTTCTTC	CASSGSSYNEQFF
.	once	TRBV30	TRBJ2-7	TGTGCCTGGAGTTCAGGAGTTTACGAGCAGTACTTC	CAWSSGVYEQYF
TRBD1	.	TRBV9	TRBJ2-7	TGTGCCAGCAGCAACTCAGGGGGCCCCTCCTACGAGCAGTACTTC	CASSNSGGPSYEQYF
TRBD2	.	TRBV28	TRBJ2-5	TGTGCCAGCAGTTTCGGGGGAGGGCAAGAGACCCAGTACTTC	CASSFGGGQETQYF
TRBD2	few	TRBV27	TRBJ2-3	TGTGCCAGCAGTTATCGGGGAGGGATGAATACGCAGTATTTT	CASSYRGGMNTQYF
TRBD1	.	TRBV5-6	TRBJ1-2	TGTGCCAGCAGCTCGCGCAGGGGGCGCGACTATGGCTACACCTTC	CASSSRRGRDYGYTF
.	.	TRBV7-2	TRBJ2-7	TGTGCCAGCAGCTTAACCCGCGACGCCTACGAGCAGTACTTC	CASSLTRDAYEQYF
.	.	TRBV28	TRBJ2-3	TGTGCCAGCAGTATACTGACAGATACGCAGTATTTT	CASSILTDTQYF
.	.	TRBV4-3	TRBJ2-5	TGCGCCAGCAGCCCCAGCCTAGGGGAAGAGACCCAGTACTTC	CASSPSLGEETQYF
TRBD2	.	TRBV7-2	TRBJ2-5	TGTGCCAGCAGCCCCACTAGCGGGAGGGTCCAAGAGACCCAGTACTTC	CASSPTSGRVQETQYF
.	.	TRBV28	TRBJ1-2	TGTGCCAGCAGAACGGGACCCTCGAACTATGGCTACACCTTC	CASRTGPSNYGYTF
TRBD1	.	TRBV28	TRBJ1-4	TGTGCCAGCAGTTTACAGGGGGCGACTAATGAAAAACTGTTTTTT	CASSLQGATNEKLFF
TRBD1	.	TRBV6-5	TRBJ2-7	TGTGCCAGCAGTTACCCACCTTACAGGGGGCGCTTCGAGCAGTACTTC	CASSYPPYRGRFEQYF
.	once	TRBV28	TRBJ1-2	TGTGCCAGCAGGGGGTCATCGGGCTATGGCTACACCTTC	CASRGSSGYGYTF
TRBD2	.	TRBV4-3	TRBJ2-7	TGCGCCAGCAGCCAAGAACTTGGGACTAGCGGGAGGGCCTACGAGCAGTACTTC	CASSQELGTSGRAYEQYF
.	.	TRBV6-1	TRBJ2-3	TGTGGGGTTGGGCTAGCGATTAGCACAGATACGCAGTATTTT	CGVGLAISTDTQYF
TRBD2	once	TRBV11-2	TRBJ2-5	TGTGCCAGCAGCTTTCGCGGGAGAGAGACCCAGTACTTC	CASSFRGRETQYF
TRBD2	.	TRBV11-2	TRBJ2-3	TGTGCCAGCAGCTTACTAGCGGGAGGCACAGATACGCAGTATTTT	CASSLLAGGTDTQYF
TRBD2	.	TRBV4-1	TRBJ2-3	TGCGCCAGCAGCCAACTAGCGGGAGATACGCAGTATTTT	CASSQLAGDTQYF
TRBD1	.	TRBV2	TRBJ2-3	TGTGCCAGCAGGGACAGGGTTGCAGATACGCAGTATTTT	CASRDRVADTQYF